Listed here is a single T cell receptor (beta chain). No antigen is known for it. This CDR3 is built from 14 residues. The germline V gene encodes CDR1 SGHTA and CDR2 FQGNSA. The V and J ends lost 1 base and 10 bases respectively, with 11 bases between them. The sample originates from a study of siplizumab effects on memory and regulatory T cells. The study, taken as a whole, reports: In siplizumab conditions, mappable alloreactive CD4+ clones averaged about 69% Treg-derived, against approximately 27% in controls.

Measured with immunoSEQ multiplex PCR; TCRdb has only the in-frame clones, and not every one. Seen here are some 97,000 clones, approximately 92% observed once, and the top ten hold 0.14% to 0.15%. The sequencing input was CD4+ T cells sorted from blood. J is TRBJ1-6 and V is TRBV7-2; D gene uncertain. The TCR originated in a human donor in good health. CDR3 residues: CASSLGVSGSPLHF. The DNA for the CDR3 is TGTGCCAGCAGCTTAGGAGTTTCGGGATCACCCCTCCACTTT.